These T cell receptor beta chains were read from a single sample in a study of high-grade serous ovarian cancer treatment subgroups. Clones were sequenced by immunoSEQ multiplex PCR, and TCRdb holds only the in-frame ones, with some missing. The sample records about 7,800 clones, 62% being singletons. Input material: tumor tissue. The receptors stem from a human donor with high-grade serous ovarian cancer. Each CDR3 is given with its conserved first and last residue. Each record gives: clone size, V gene, D gene, J gene, CDR3 DNA, CDR3 protein. D genes are given only for firm matches. The size field is filled for only some rows; it gives once, few, many or a size class.

abundance: few; v_gene: TRBV7-9; d_gene: .; j_gene: TRBJ1-2; CDR3nt: TGTGCCAGCAGCTTAGGTACGGTCTATGGCTACACCTTC; CDR3aa: CASSLGTVYGYTF
abundance: .; v_gene: TRBV11-3; d_gene: TRBD2; j_gene: TRBJ2-1; CDR3nt: TGTGCCAGCAGCTTGTCATTCGGACTAGCGGCTTACAATGAGCAGTTCTTC; CDR3aa: CASSLSFGLAAYNEQFF
abundance: .; v_gene: TRBV6-5; d_gene: TRBD1; j_gene: TRBJ1-2; CDR3nt: TGTGCCAGCTCTCGAACGGACAGGGGACACTATGGCTACACCTTC; CDR3aa: CASSRTDRGHYGYTF
abundance: .; v_gene: TRBV7-9; d_gene: .; j_gene: TRBJ1-5; CDR3nt: TGTGCCAGCAGCTTCCAGGGGCCTAGCAATCAGCCCCAGCATTTT; CDR3aa: CASSFQGPSNQPQHF
abundance: few; v_gene: TRBV5-4; d_gene: .; j_gene: TRBJ2-1; CDR3nt: TGTGCCAGCAGCTATGACGGCTACAATGAGCAGTTCTTC; CDR3aa: CASSYDGYNEQFF
abundance: .; v_gene: TRBV5-8; d_gene: .; j_gene: TRBJ2-6; CDR3nt: TGTGCCAGCAGCCTATTAGGATCTGGGGCCAACGTCCTGACTTTC; CDR3aa: CASSLLGSGANVLTF
abundance: once; v_gene: TRBV28; d_gene: .; j_gene: TRBJ1-3; CDR3nt: TGTGCCAGCAGGGGGAGTCCGGGACTCTCTAGAAACACCATATATTTT; CDR3aa: CASRGSPGLSRNTIYF
abundance: .; v_gene: TRBV5-4; d_gene: .; j_gene: TRBJ1-2; CDR3nt: TGTGCCAGCAGCTCCGGGGGACGGGGGAACTATGGCTACACCTTC; CDR3aa: CASSSGGRGNYGYTF
abundance: .; v_gene: TRBV25-1; d_gene: .; j_gene: TRBJ2-1; CDR3nt: TGTGCCAGCAGACGCCTAGGCAATGAGCAGTTCTTC; CDR3aa: CASRRLGNEQFF
abundance: .; v_gene: TRBV2; d_gene: .; j_gene: TRBJ2-1; CDR3nt: TGTGCCAGCAGTCTCACAAGCAGTTCCGATGAGCAGTTCTTC; CDR3aa: CASSLTSSSDEQFF
abundance: .; v_gene: TRBV6-4; d_gene: .; j_gene: TRBJ2-2; CDR3nt: TGTGCCAGCAGTGACTCCCAGGTTTCGAACACCGGGGAGCTGTTTTTT; CDR3aa: CASSDSQVSNTGELFF
abundance: .; v_gene: TRBV30; d_gene: TRBD2; j_gene: TRBJ2-6; CDR3nt: TGTGCCAGCCCGGGGGGAGGGGCCAACGTCCTGACTTTC; CDR3aa: CASPGGGANVLTF
abundance: .; v_gene: TRBV28; d_gene: .; j_gene: TRBJ1-1; CDR3nt: TGTGCCAGCAGGGACGGTTTCTCGGAAGCTTTCTTT; CDR3aa: CASRDGFSEAFF
abundance: .; v_gene: TRBV12-5; d_gene: .; j_gene: TRBJ2-7; CDR3nt: TGTGCTAGTGGTTTGGTTGGACTCGAGCAGTACTTC; CDR3aa: CASGLVGLEQYF
abundance: .; v_gene: TRBV11-2; d_gene: TRBD2; j_gene: TRBJ2-1; CDR3nt: TGTGCCAGCACCCTAGGGATGCTAGCGGGAGGGCAATCCTACAATGAGCAGTTCTTC; CDR3aa: CASTLGMLAGGQSYNEQFF
abundance: .; v_gene: TRBV7-2; d_gene: .; j_gene: TRBJ2-2; CDR3nt: TGTGCCAGCAGCACCACCGGGGAGCTGTTTTTT; CDR3aa: CASSTTGELFF